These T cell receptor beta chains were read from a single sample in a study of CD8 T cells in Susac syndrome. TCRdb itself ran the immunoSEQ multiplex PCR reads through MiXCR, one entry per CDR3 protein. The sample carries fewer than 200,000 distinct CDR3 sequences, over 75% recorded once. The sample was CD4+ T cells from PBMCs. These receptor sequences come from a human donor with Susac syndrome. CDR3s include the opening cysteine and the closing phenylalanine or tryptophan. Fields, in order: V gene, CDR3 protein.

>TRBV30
CAWSPRTGVNTEAFF
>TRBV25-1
CASSLRAGEQYF
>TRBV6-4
CASSPTGTADTQYF
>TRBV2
CASSEIGARTGELFF
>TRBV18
CASSPQGQANEQFF
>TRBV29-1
CSVEDRSSGNTIYF
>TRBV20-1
CSADPFRETGNTIYF
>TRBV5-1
CASSLASGREAFF
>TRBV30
CAWIPGRLSGNTIYF
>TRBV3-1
CASSLSGHSYEQYF
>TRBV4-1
CASSLQGAKETQYF
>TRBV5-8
CASTLGYGRSSYEQYF
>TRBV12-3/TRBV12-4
CASSTGYNSPLHF
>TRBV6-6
CASSYRYSPLHF